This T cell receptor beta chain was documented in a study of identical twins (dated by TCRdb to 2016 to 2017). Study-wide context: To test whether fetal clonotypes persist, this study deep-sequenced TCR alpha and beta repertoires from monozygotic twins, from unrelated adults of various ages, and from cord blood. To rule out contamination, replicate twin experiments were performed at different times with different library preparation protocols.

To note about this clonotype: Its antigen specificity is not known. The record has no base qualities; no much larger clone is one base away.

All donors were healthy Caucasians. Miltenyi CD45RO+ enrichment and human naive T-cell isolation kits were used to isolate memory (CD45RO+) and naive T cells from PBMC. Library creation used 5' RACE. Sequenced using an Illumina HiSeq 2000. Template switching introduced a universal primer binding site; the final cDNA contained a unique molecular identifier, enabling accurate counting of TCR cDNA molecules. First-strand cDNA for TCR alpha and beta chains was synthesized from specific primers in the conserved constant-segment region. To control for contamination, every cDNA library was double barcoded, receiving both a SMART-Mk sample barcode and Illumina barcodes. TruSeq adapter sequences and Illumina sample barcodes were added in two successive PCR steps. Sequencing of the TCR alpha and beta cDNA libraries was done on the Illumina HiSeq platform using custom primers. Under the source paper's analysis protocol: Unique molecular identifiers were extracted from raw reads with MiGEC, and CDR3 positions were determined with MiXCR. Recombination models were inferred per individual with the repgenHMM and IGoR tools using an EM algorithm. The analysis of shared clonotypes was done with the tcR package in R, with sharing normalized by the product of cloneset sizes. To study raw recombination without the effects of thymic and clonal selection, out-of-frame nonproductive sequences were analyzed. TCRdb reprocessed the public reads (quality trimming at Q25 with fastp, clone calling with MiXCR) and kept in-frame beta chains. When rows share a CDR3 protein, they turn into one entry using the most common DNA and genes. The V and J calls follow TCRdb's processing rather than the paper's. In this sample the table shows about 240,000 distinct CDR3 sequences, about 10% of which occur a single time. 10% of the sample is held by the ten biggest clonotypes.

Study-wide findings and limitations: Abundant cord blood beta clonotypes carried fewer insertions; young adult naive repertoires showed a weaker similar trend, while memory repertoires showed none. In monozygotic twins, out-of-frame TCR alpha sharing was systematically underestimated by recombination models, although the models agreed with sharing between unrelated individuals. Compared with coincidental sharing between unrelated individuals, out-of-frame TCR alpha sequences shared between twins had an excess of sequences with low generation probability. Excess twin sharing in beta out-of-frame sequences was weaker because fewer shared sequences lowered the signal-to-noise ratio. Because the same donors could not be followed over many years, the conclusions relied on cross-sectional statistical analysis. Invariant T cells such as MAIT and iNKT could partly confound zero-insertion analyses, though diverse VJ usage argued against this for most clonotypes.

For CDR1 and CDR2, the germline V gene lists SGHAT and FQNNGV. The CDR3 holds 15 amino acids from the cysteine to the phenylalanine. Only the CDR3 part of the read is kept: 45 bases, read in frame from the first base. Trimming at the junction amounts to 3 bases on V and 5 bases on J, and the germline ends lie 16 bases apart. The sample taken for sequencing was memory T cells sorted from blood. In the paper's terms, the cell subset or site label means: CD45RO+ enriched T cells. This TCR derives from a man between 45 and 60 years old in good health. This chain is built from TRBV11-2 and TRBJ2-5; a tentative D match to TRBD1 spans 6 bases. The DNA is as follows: TGTGCCAGCAGCTTCACCGGGACAACTTCGGAGACCCAGTACTTC. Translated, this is CASSFTGTTSETQYF.